This T cell receptor (beta chain) came from a study of shared clonotypes between healthy human individuals. On the study more broadly: Per donor, CD8 memory used one plate, CD8 naive used two, CD4 memory used three and CD4 naive used three.

The CDR3 is 14 residues long. Germline assignment: CDR1 SGHRS and CDR2 YFSETQ. V was clipped by 4 bases and J by 2 bases, with 13 bases between them. TCRdb keeps only in-frame clones here, not all; method: immunoSEQ multiplex PCR. Of about 820,000 clones listed, around 92% are singletons. Terminally differentiated effector memory CD45RA+ cells were excluded from the naive CD8 cells, which were CD45RO-negative and positively selected for CCR7. Sequences were obtained from naive CD8+ T cells sorted from blood. The chain carries TRBV5-1 and TRBJ2-7, with D tentatively TRBD1 (5 bases). The clonotype comes from a man between 25 and 39 years old in good health. CDR3 in amino acids: CASSRTMVPYEQYF. CDR3 sequence (DNA): TGCGCCAGCAGCCGGACAATGGTCCCCTACGAGCAGTACTTC. Full variable domain (rest looked up from reference TRBV5-1 and TRBJ2-7): KAGVTQTPRYLIKTRGQQVTLSCSPISGHRSVSWYQQTPGQGLQFLFEYFSETQRNKGNFPGRFSGRQFSNSRSEMNVSTLELGDSALYLCASSRTMVPYEQYFGPGTRLTVT.